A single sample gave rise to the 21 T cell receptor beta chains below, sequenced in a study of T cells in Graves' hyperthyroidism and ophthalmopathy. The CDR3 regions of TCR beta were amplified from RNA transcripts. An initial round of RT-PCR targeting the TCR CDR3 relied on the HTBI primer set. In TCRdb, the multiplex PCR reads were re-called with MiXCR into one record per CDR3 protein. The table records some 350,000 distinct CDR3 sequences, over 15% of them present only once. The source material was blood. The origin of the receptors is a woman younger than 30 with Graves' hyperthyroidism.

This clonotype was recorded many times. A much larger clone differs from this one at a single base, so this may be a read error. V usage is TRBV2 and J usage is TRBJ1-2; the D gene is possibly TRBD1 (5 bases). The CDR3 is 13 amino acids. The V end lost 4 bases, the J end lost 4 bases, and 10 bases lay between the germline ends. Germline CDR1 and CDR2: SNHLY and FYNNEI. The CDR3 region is CASSVGESYGYTF. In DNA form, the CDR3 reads TGTGCCAGCAGTGTGGGGGAGTCCTATGGCTACACCTTC.

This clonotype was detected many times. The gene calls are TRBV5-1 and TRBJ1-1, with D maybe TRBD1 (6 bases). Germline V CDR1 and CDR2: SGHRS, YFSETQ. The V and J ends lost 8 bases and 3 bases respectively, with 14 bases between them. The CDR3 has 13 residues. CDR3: CASCRGRDTEAFF. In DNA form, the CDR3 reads TGCGCCAGTTGCAGGGGCCGGGACACTGAAGCTTTCTTT.

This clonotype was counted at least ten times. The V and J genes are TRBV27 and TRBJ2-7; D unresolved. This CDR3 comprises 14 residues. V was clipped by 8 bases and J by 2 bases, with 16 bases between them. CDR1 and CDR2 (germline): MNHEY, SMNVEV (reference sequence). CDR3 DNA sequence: TGTGCCAGCGGCAGGATCGGCGACACCTACGAGCAGTACTTC. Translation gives CASGRIGDTYEQYF.

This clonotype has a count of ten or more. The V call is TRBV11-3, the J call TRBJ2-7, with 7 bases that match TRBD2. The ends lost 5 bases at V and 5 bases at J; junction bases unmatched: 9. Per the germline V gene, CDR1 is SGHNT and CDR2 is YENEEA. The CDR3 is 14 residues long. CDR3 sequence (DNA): TGTGCCAGCAGCCTCAACCGACTAGCCCACGAGCAGTACTTC. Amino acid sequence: CASSLNRLAHEQYF.

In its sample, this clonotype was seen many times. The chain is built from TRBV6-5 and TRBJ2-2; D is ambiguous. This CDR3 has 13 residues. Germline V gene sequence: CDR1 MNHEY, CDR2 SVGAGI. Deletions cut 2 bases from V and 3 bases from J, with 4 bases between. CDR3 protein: CASSYTYTGELFF. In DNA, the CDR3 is TGTGCCAGCAGTTACACCTACACCGGGGAGCTGTTTTTT.

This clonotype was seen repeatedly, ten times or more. CDR3 nucleotides: TGTGCCAGCAGCCCCTCACGGGACCTCGCCTACGAGCAGTACTTC. This gives the protein CASSPSRDLAYEQYF. This chain joins TRBV11-1 and TRBJ2-7, with D perhaps given as TRBD1 or TRBD2 (5 bases each). CDR1 is SGHAT, CDR2 FQDESV, per germline (reference sequence). This CDR3 contains 15 residues. The V end lost 5 bases, the J end lost 2 bases, and 16 bases lay between the germline ends.

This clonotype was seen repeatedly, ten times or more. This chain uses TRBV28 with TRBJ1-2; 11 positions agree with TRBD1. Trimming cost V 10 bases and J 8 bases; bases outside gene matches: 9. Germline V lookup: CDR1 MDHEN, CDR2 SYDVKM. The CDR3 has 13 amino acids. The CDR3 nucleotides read TGTGCCACCCGGACAGGGGGCAGGCAGGGCTACACCTTC. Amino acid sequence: CATRTGGRQGYTF.

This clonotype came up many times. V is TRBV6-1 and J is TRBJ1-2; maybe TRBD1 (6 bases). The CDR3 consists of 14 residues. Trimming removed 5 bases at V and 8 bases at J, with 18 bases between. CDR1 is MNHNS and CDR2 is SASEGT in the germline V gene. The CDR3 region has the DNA TGTGCCAGCAGTCCTGCCGGGGGGCGCCGGGGCTACACCTTC. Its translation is CASSPAGGRRGYTF.

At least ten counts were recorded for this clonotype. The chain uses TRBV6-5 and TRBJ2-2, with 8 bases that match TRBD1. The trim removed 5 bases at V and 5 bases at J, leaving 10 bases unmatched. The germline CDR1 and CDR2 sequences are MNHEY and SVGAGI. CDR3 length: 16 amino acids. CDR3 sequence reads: CASSNRRQGITGELFF. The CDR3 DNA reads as TGTGCCAGCAGTAACCGTAGACAGGGGATTACCGGGGAGCTGTTTTTT.

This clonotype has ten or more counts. CDR3 sequence: CASSLGHLNTEAFF. In DNA form, the CDR3 reads TGTGCCAGCAGCTTGGGGCACCTGAACACTGAAGCTTTCTTT. This chain links TRBV7-2 with TRBJ1-1; D perhaps matches TRBD1 (5 bases). V dropped 3 bases and J dropped 0 bases, with 8 bases sitting between them. CDR3 length: 14 residues. Looked up from germline, CDR1 is SGHTA and CDR2 is FQGNSA. Looking up the rest from reference TRBV7-2 and TRBJ1-1 gives the full variable domain: GAGVSQSPSNKVTEKGKDVELRCDPISGHTALYWYRQSLGQGLEFLIYFQGNSAPDKSGLPSDRFSAERTGGSVSTLTIQRTQQEDSAVYLCASSLGHLNTEAFFGQGTRLTVV.

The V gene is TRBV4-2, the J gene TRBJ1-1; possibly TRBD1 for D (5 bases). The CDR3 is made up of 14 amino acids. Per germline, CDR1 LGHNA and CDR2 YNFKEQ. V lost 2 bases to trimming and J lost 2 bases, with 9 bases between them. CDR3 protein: CASSQTGINTEAFF. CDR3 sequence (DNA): TGTGCCAGCAGCCAAACAGGAATTAACACTGAAGCTTTCTTT.

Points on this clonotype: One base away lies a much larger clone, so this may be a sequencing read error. Here the CDR3 reads CAGRLFPGDKNIQYF. For the CDR3, the DNA is TGTGCCGGCAGGCTTTTCCCGGGGGACAAAAACATTCAGTACTTC. The J gene is TRBJ2-4, the V gene TRBV6-1, with D possibly being TRBD2 (6 bases). CDR1 and CDR2 from the germline V gene are MNHNS and SASEGT. This CDR3 is 15 amino acids long.

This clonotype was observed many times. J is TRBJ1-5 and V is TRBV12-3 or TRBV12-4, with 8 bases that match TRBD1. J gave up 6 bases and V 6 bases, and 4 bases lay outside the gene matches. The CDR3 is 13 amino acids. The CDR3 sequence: CASRRTGGQPQHF. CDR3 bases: TGTGCCAGCAGGCGAACAGGGGGTCAGCCCCAGCATTTT.

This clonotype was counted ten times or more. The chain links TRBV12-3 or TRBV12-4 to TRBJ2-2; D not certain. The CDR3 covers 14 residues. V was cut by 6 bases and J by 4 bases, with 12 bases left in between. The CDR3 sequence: CASRPDHSTGELFF. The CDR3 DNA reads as TGTGCCAGCAGGCCAGACCATTCCACCGGGGAGCTGTTTTTT.

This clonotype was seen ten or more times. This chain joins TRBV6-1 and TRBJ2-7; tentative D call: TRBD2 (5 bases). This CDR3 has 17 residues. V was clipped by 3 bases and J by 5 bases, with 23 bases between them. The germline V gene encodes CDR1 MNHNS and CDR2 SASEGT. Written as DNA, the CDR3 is TGTGCCAGCAGTGATCCCTTTGTGGGTATGGCCGGGAACGAGCAGTACTTC. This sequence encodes CASSDPFVGMAGNEQYF.

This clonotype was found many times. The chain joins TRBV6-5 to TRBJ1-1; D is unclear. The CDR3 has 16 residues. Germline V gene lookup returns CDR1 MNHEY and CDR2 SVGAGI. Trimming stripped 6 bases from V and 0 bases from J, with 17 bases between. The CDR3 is CASRGKTLLLNTEAFF. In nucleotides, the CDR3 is TGTGCCAGCAGAGGGAAGACCCTCCTTCTGAACACTGAAGCTTTCTTT.

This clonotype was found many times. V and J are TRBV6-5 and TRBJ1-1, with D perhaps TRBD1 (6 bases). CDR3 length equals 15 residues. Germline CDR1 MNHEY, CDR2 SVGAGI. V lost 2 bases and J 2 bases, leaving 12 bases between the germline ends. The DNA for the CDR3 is TGTGCCAGCAGTTACAGCCCGGGGGCTAACACTGAAGCTTTCTTT. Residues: CASSYSPGANTEAFF.

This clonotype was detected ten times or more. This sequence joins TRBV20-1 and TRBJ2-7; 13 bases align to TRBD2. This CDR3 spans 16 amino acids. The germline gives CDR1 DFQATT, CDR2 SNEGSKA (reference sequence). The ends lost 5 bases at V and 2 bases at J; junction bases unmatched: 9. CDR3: CSASGLAGAKAYEQYF. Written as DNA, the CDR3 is TGCAGTGCTTCTGGACTAGCGGGGGCTAAAGCCTACGAGCAGTACTTC.

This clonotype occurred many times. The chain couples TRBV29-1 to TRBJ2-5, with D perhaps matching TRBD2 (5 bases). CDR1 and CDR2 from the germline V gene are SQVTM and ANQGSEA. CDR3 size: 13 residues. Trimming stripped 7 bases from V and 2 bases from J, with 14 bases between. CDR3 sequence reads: CSGRSLFQETQYF. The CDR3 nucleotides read TGCAGCGGGAGGTCCCTATTTCAAGAGACCCAGTACTTC.

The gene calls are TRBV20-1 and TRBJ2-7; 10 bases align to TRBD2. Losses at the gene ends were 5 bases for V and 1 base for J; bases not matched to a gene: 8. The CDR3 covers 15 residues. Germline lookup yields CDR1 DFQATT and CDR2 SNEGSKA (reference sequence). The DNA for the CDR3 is TGCAGTGCTGGGGGCCTAGCGGGGGATTCCTACGAGCAGTACTTC. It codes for CSAGGLAGDSYEQYF.

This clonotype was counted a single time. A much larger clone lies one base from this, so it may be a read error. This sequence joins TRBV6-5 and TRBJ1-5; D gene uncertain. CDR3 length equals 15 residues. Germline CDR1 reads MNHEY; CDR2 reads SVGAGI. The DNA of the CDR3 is TGTGCCATCAGTTACTCGGTGGTTAGCAATCAGCCCCAGCATTTT. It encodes CAISYSVVSNQPQHF.